A single sample is the source of the 2 T cell receptor beta chains below, sequenced in a study of blood T cell repertoires in COVID-19. The assay was immunoSEQ multiplex PCR, and TCRdb's table has in-frame clones only and misses some. Among roughly 180,000 clones listed, roughly 80% were seen once. The sequencing input was PBMCs or T cells enriched from blood (not recorded which). The receptors come from a woman between 40 and 55 years old with acute COVID-19.

The chain combines TRBV5-6 with TRBJ2-1; a weak D match, TRBD1 (6 bases). The CDR3 covers 15 residues. The V gene's germline CDR1 is SGHDT and CDR2 YYEEEE. V was pared by 6 bases and J by 3 bases, with 16 bases between. The CDR3 is CASTITGIFYNEQFF. The CDR3 coding sequence is TGTGCCAGCACCATAACAGGGATCTTCTACAATGAGCAGTTCTTC.

The gene calls are TRBV10-3 and TRBJ2-1; 11 nucleotides agree with TRBD2. The ends lost 4 bases at V and 6 bases at J; junction bases unmatched: 5. This CDR3 has 15 residues. Germline V gives CDR1 ENHRY, CDR2 SYGVKD. Written as DNA, the CDR3 is TGTGCCATCAGTGGGATGACTAGCGGGGTCAATGAGCAGTTCTTC. Translated: CAISGMTSGVNEQFF.